The clone carrying this T cell receptor beta chain came up many times. Trimming removed 1 base at V and 9 bases at J, with 16 bases between. Germline-derived CDR1 and CDR2 are SGHAT and FQNNGV. The CDR3 has 15 amino acids. The data originate from a study of T-cell memory formation after mild COVID-19. MiXCR, run by TCRdb on the 5' RACE reads, gives a single entry per CDR3 protein. The data show 120,000 to 150,000 distinct CDR3 sequences, about a fifth seen once. The clonotype was recovered from an adult woman who had mild COVID-19 (a few samples of this study predate the infection). Cell type and time point are not known. Material: PBMCs or a T cell subset sorted from them (not recorded which). The genes are TRBV11-2 and TRBJ1-3; no firm D call. The CDR3 DNA reads as TGTGCCAGCAGCTTAGGTGACACGGTTGTCGGCACCATATATTTT. Protein sequence: CASSLGDTVVGTIYF.